This T cell receptor beta chain is drawn from a study of T cells in tumors after PD-1 blockade. Turning to the study itself: Each patient got pembrolizumab 200 mg every 3 weeks or cemiplimab 350 mg every 2 weeks. Some patients also took daily vismodegib 150 mg during anti-PD-1 treatment. Study-level findings and limits: About 41% of tumor TCR clonotypes were also found in blood.

Profiled with immunoSEQ multiplex PCR; TCRdb holds only in-frame clones, not every one. The sample carries 45,000 to 60,000 clones, 65% to 80% recorded once. As concerns this clone: Its antigen is still unknown.

Template: tumor biopsy or peripheral blood genomic DNA, roughly 616-6,500 ng per sample. Trimming shortened V by 9 bases and J by 8 bases, and 17 bases separated the two germline ends. Germline-derived CDR1 and CDR2 are LNHNV and YYDKDF (reference sequence). The CDR3 spans 13 residues. This receptor was identified in a human donor with advanced basal cell or squamous cell carcinoma (not recorded which). The chain combines TRBV15 with TRBJ2-1; the D gene is possibly TRBD1 (6 bases). The source material was PBMCs, sampled before anti-PD-1 therapy. The CDR3 here is CATKQGSLDEQFF. CDR3 nucleotide sequence: TGTGCCACTAAACAGGGTTCCCTGGATGAGCAGTTCTTC.